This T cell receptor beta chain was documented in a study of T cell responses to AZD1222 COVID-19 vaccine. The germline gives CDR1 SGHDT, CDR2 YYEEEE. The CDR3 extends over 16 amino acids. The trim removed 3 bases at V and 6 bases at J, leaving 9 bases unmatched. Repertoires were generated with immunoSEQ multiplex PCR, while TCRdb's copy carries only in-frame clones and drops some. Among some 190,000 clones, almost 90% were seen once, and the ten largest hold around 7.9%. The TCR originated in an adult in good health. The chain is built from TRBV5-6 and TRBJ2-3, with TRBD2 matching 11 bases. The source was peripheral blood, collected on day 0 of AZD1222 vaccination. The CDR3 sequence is CASSWVTSGGPDTQYF. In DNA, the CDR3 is TGTGCCAGCAGCTGGGTTACTAGCGGGGGACCCGATACGCAGTATTTT.